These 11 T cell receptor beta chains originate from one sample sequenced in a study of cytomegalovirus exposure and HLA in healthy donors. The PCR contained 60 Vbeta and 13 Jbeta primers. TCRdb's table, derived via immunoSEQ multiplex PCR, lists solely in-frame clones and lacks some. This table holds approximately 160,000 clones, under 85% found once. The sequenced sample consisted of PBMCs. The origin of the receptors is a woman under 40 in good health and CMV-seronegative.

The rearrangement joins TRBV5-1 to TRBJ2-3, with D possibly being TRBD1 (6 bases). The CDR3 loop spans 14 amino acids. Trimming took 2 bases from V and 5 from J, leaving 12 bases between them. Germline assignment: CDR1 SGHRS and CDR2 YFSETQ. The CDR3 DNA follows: TGCGCCAGCAGCTTACAGGGTGATAAAGATACGCAGTATTTT. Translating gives CASSLQGDKDTQYF.

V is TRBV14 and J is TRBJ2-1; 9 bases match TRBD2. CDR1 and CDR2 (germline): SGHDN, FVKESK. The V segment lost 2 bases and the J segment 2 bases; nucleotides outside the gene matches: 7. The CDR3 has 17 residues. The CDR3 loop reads CASSQTGSSGAYNEQFF. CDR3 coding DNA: TGTGCCAGCAGCCAAACCGGCTCTAGCGGGGCCTACAATGAGCAGTTCTTC.

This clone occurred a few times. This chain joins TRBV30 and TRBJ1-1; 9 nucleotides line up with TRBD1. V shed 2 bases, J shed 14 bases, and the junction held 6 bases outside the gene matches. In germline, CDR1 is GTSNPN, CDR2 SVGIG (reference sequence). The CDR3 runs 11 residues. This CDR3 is CAWSSHRGRFF. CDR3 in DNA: TGTGCCTGGAGTTCGCACAGGGGGCGATTCTTT.

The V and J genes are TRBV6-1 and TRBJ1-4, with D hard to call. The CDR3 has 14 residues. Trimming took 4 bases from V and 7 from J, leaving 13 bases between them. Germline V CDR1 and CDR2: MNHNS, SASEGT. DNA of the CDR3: TGTGCCAGCAGTGGAGACCCGGGGAGTGAAAAACTGTTTTTT. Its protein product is CASSGDPGSEKLFF.

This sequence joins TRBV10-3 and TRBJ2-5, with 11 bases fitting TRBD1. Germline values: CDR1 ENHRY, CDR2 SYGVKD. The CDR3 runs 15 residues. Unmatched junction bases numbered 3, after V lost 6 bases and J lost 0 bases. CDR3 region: CAIRGDRGNQETQYF. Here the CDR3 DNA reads TGTGCCATCAGGGGGGACAGGGGGAACCAAGAGACCCAGTACTTC.

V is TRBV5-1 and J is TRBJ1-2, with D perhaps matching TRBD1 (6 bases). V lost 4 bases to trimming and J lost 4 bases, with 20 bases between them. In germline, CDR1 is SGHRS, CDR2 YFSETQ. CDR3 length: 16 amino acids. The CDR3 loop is CASSRQTGDLSYGYTF. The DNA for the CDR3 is TGCGCCAGCAGCCGTCAGACAGGAGACCTTTCCTATGGCTACACCTTC.

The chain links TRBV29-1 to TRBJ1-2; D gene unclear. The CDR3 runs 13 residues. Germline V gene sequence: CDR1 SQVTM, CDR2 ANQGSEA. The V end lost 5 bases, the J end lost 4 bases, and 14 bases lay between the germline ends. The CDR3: CSVIEGGSYGYTF. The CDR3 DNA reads TGCAGCGTTATTGAGGGAGGAAGCTATGGCTACACCTTC.

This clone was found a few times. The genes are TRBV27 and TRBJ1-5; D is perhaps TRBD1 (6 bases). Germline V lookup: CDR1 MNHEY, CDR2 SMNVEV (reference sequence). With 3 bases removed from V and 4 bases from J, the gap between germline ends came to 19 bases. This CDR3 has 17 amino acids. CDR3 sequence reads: CASSLNREGGWNQPQHF. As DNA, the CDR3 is TGTGCCAGCAGTTTGAACAGGGAGGGGGGGTGGAATCAGCCCCAGCATTTT.

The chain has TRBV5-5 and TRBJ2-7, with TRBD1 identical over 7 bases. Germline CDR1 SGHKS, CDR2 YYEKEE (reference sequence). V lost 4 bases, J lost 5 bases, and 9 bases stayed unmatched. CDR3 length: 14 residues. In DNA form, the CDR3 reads TGTGCCAGCAGCCGCGACAGGGAGTACGACGAGCAGTACTTC. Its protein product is CASSRDREYDEQYF.

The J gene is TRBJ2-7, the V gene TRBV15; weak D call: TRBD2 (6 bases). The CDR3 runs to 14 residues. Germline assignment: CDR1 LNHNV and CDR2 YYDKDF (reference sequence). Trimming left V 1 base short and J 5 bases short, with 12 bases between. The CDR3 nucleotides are TGTGCCACCAGCAGAGTTTATCCGGGGGACGAGCAGTACTTC. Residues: CATSRVYPGDEQYF.

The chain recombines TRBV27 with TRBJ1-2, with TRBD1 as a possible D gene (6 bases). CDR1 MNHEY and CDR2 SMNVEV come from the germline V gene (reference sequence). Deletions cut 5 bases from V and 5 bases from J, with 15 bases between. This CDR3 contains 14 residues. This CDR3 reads CASSLGQNTYGYTF. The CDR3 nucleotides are TGTGCCAGCAGTCTAGGACAGAACACTTATGGCTACACCTTC.